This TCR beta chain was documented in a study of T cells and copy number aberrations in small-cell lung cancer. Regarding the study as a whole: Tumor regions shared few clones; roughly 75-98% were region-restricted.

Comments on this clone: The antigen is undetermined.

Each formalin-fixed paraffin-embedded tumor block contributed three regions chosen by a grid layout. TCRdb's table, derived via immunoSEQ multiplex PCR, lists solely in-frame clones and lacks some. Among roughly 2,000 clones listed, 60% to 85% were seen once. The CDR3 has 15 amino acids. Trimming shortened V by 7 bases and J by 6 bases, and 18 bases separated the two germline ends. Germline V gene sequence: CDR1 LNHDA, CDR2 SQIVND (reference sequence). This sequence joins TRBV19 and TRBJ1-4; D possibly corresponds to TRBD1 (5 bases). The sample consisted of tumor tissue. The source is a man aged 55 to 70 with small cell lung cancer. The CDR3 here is CASNHLSGPDEKLFF. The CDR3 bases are TGTGCCAGTAATCATCTTTCGGGGCCCGATGAAAAACTGTTTTTT.